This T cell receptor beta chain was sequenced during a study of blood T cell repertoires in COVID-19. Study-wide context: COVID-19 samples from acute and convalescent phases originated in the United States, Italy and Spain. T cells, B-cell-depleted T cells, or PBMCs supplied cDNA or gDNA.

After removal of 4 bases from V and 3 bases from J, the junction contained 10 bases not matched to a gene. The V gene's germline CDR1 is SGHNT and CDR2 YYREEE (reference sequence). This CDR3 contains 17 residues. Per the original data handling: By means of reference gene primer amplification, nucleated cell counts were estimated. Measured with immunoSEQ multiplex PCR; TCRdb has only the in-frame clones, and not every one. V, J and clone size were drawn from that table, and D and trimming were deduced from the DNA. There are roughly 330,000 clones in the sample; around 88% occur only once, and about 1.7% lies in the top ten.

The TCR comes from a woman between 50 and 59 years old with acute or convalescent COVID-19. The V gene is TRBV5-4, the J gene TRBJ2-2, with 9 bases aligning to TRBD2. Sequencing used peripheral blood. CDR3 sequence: CASSPEPLAGDTGELFF. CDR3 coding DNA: TGTGCCAGCAGCCCCGAGCCTTTAGCGGGAGACACCGGGGAGCTGTTTTTT.